The following is a T cell receptor (beta chain) sequence with its context. This record comes from a study of neoadjuvant anti-PD-1 for oral cavity cancer. The V end was cut by 1 base, the J end by 5 bases, with 8 bases between. CDR3 size: 13 residues. Germline V gene data show CDR1 as MDHEN and CDR2 as SYDVKM. Libraries were prepared by immunoSEQ multiplex PCR; TCRdb keeps only in-frame clonotypes and omits some of them. The data contain roughly 67,000 clones, more than 70% of them seen just once; the ten biggest clones take up around 3.2%. Stage II-IVA oral cavity squamous cell carcinoma was new and untreated by systemic or radiation therapy. PBMCs were not maintained or expanded in culture before analysis.

The sequence came from a person aged 35-80 years with oral cavity squamous cell carcinoma. This specimen consisted of PBMCs, obtained before nivolumab (anti-PD-1) treatment. The chain combines TRBV28 with TRBJ2-5; the D gene is possibly TRBD2 (5 bases). The DNA of the CDR3 is TGTGCCAGCAGTTTATCCGGGGAGGAGACCCAGTACTTC. Its protein is CASSLSGEETQYF.